The clone carrying this T cell receptor (beta chain) was recorded at least ten times. Building the TCR beta libraries relied on iRepertoire HTBI primers, and CDR3 regions underwent Arm-PCR. TCRdb passed the multiplex PCR reads through MiXCR, listing each CDR3 protein once. Here the sample spans fewer than 650,000 distinct CDR3 sequences, roughly 16% being singletons. V shed 7 bases and J shed 12 bases, with 22 bases lying between them. The CDR3 has 13 residues. Germline CDR1 is MNHNS and CDR2 is SASEGT. This sample was included in a study of regulatory T cells in long-lasting Graves disease. Documented time point: newly diagnosed GD, antithyroid drugs for less than 3 months. Isolated PBMC RNA provided the starting material for the TCR library. This sample was shared with a second study, whose subject was T cells in Graves' hyperthyroidism and ophthalmopathy.

The rearrangement uses TRBV6-1 and TRBJ2-7; a possible D gene is TRBD1 (6 bases). The receptor was isolated from a man aged 18 to 30 with Graves disease. The sequencing here drew on peripheral blood mononuclear cells (PBMCs), taken at new diagnosis, from a patient treated with antithyroid drugs. CDR3 sequence reads: CASTPGDRSWSYF. The CDR3, as DNA: TGTGCCAGCACTCCAGGAGACAGGTCGTGGTCGTACTTC.